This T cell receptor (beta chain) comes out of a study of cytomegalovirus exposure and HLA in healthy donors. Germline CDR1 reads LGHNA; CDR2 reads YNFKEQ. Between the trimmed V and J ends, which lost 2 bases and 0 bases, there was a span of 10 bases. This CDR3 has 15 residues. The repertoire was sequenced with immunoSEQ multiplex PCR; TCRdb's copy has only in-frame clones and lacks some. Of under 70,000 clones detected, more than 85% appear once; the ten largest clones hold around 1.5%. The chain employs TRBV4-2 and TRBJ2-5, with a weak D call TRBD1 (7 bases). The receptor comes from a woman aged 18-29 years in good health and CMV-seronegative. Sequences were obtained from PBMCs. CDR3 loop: CASSQRRGDQETQYF. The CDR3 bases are TGTGCCAGCAGCCAACGCAGGGGGGACCAAGAGACCCAGTACTTC.